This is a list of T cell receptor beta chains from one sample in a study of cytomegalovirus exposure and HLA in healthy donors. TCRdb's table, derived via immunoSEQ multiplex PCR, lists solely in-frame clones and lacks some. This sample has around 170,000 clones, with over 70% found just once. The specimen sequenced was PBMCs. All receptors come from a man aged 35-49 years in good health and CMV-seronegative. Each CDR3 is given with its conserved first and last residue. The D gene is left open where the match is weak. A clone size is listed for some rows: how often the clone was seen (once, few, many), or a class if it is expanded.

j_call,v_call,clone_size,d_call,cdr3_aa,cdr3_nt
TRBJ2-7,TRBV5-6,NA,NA,CASSIQREQYF,TGTGCCAGTTCTATCCAACGCGAGCAGTACTTC
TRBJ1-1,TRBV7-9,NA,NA,CASSQMNTEAFF,TGTGCCAGCAGCCAGATGAACACTGAAGCTTTCTTT
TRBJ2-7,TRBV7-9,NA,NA,CASSRVVSYEQYF,TGTGCCAGCAGCCGGGTGGTTTCCTACGAGCAGTACTTC
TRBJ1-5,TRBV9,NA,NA,CASSEGVRDQPQHF,TGTGCCAGCAGCGAGGGGGTGAGAGATCAGCCCCAGCATTTT
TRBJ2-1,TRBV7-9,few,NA,CASSPADRGILFF,TGTGCCAGCAGCCCGGCGGATCGGGGTATCCTGTTCTTC
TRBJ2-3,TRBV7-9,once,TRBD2,CASSPWGSGSSDTQYF,TGTGCCAGCAGCCCGTGGGGTAGCGGGAGTTCAGATACGCAGTATTTT
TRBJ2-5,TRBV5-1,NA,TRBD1,CASSDTGAGETQYF,TGCGCCAGCAGCGACACAGGGGCCGGGGAGACCCAGTACTTC
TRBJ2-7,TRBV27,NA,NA,CASSPSNPYEQYF,TGTGCCAGCAGTCCCTCTAACCCCTACGAGCAGTACTTC
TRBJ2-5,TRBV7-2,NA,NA,CASSLGAGPGETQYF,TGTGCCAGCAGCTTAGGAGCGGGCCCGGGGGAGACCCAGTACTTC
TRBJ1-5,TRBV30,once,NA,CAWSPPVGVGQPQHF,TGTGCCTGGAGTCCCCCCGTCGGGGTGGGTCAGCCCCAGCATTTT
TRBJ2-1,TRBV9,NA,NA,CASSVGLPDNEQFF,TGTGCCAGCAGCGTAGGACTCCCCGACAATGAGCAGTTCTTC
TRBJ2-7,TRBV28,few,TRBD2,CASSFRTSGLGEQYF,TGTGCCAGCAGTTTTAGGACTAGCGGATTGGGGGAGCAGTACTTC
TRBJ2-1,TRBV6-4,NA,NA,CASSDFSGINEQFF,TGTGCCAGCAGTGACTTTTCGGGGATCAATGAGCAGTTCTTC
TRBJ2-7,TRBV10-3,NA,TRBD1,CAISEGQGYEQYF,TGTGCCATCAGTGAGGGACAGGGCTACGAGCAGTACTTC
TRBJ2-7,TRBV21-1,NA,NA,CASVSGEQAGAYEQYF,TGTGCCAGCGTCTCCGGAGAACAGGCGGGAGCCTACGAGCAGTACTTC
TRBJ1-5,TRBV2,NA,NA,CASSETGPNQPQHF,TGTGCCAGCAGTGAAACAGGGCCTAATCAGCCCCAGCATTTT
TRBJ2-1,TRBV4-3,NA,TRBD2,CASSQEPGTMSFF,TGCGCCAGCAGCCAAGAACCCGGGACTATGAGTTTCTTC
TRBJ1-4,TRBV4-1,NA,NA,CASSQVSNEKLFF,TGCGCCAGCAGCCAAGTTAGTAATGAAAAACTGTTTTTT
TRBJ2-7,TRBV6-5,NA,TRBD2,CASSSPGRGTYEQYF,TGTGCCAGCTCCAGCCCCGGGAGGGGGACCTACGAGCAGTACTTC
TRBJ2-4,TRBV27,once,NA,CASSPTFLAKNIQYF,TGTGCCAGCAGCCCCACTTTCCTAGCCAAAAACATTCAGTACTTC
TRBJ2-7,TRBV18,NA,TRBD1,CASSPATGFYEQYF,TGTGCCAGCTCACCGGCGACAGGGTTCTACGAGCAGTACTTC
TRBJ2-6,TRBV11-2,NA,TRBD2,CASSLVVAGAPGANVLTF,TGTGCCAGCAGCTTAGTAGTAGCGGGAGCACCCGGGGCCAACGTCCTGACTTTC
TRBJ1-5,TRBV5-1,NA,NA,CASSLSPSQSNQPQHF,TGCGCCAGCAGCTTGAGCCCGTCTCAAAGCAATCAGCCCCAGCATTTT
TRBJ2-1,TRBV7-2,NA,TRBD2,CASRQGGAGGQFF,TGTGCCAGCAGGCAAGGGGGTGCGGGGGGGCAGTTCTTC
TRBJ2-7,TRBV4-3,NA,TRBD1,CASSQGRQGSVEQYF,TGCGCCAGCAGCCAAGGTAGACAGGGGTCCGTCGAGCAGTACTTC
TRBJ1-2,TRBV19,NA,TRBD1,CASSERTGAANYGYTF,TGTGCCAGTAGTGAGCGGACAGGGGCGGCTAACTATGGCTACACCTTC
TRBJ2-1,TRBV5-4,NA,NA,CAGAFSTYNEQFF,TGTGCCGGGGCCTTCAGCACCTACAATGAGCAGTTCTTC
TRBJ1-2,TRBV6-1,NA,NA,CASSEIRRIGGYTF,TGTGCCAGCAGTGAAATAAGGAGGATTGGTGGCTACACCTTC
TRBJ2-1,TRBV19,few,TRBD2,CASSIELAGVEQFF,TGTGCCAGTAGTATCGAACTAGCGGGAGTAGAGCAGTTCTTC
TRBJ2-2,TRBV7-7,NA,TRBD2,CASRRAGGNTGELFF,TGTGCCAGCCGGCGGGCGGGGGGGAACACCGGGGAGCTGTTTTTT
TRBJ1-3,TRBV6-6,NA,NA,CASSPTGSGNTIYF,TGTGCCAGCAGTCCTACAGGGTCCGGAAACACCATATATTTT
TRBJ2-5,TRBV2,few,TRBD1,CASRPDRVEETQYF,TGTGCCAGCAGGCCCGACAGGGTGGAAGAGACCCAGTACTTC
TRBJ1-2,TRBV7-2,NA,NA,CASSSSSDRYYGYTF,TGTGCCAGCAGCTCTAGTAGTGACAGATACTATGGCTACACCTTC
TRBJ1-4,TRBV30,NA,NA,CAWSGYQQNEKLFF,TGTGCCTGGAGTGGTTATCAACAGAATGAAAAACTGTTTTTT
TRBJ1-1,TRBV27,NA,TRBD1,CASSRQGVVSAFF,TGTGCCAGCAGCCGACAGGGAGTGGTCTCGGCTTTCTTT
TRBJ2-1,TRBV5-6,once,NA,CASSLAAGKNEQFF,TGTGCCAGCAGCTTGGCCGCAGGGAAGAATGAGCAGTTCTTC
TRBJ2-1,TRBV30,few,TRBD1,CAWSVGQGVNEQFF,TGTGCCTGGAGTGTGGGACAGGGGGTTAATGAGCAGTTCTTC
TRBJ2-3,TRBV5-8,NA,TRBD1,CASSLGTGGEDTQYF,TGTGCCAGCAGCTTGGGGACAGGGGGCGAAGATACGCAGTATTTT
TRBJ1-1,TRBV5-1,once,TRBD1,CASRPTGDPMNTEAFF,TGCGCCAGCAGACCTACAGGGGATCCTATGAACACTGAAGCTTTCTTT